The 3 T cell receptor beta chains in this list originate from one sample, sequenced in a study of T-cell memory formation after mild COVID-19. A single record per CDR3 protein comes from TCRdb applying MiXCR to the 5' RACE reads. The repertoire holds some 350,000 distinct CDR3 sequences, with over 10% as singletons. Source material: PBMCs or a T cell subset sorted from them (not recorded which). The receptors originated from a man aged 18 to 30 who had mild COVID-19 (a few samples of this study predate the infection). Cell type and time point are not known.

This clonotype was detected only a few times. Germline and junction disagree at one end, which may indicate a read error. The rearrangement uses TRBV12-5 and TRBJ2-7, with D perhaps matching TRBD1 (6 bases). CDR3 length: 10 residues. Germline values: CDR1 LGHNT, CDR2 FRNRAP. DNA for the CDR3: TGTGCTAGTGGTTTGGGGGACACCGTCTTC. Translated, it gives CASGLGDTVF.

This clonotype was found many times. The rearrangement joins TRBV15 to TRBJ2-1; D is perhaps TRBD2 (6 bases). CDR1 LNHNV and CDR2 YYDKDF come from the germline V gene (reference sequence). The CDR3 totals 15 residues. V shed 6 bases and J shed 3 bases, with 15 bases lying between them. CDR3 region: CATRNGWRGYNEQFF. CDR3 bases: TGTGCCACCAGGAACGGCTGGCGGGGCTACAATGAGCAGTTCTTC.

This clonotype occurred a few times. CDR3 residues: CASSRDSSNEQFF. The CDR3 nucleotides read TGTGCCAGCAGCCGGGACAGTTCGAATGAGCAGTTCTTC. This chain uses TRBV3-1 with TRBJ2-1, with TRBD1 matching over 7 bases. From germline, CDR1 is LGHDT and CDR2 YNNKEL (reference sequence). The CDR3 has 13 amino acids. V shed 4 bases, J shed 7 bases, and the junction held 4 bases outside the gene matches.